This record looks at one T cell receptor beta chain sequence and its context. Tregs were sorted as CD4+CD25+CD127-/low cells. TCRdb reanalysed the 5' RACE reads using MiXCR and keeps one entry per CDR3 protein. Of some 7,000 distinct CDR3 sequences listed, around 72% are singletons. V shed 6 bases and J shed 0 bases, with 3 bases lying between them. The CDR3 is made up of 12 amino acids. CDR1 GTSNPN and CDR2 SVGIG come from the germline V gene (reference sequence). The chain has TRBV30 and TRBJ2-6; D unresolved. The material sequenced was tumor-infiltrating Tregs sorted from the breast tumor. The sequence came from a female donor with breast cancer. CDR3 in amino acids: CACSSGANVLTF. In nucleotides, the CDR3 is TGTGCCTGCTCCTCTGGGGCCAACGTCCTGACTTTC.